The entry below gives a single T cell receptor (beta chain) sequence along with its context. TCRdb fed the RT-PCR reads into MiXCR, producing one record per CDR3 protein. The sample lists 410,000 or so distinct CDR3 sequences, 15% to 20% seen once, with roughly 7.2% in the top ten. This specimen belongs to a study of patients and donors after allogeneic stem cell transplantation. The germline gives CDR1 DFQATT, CDR2 SNEGSKA (reference sequence). This CDR3 contains 16 residues. V shed 3 bases, J shed 2 bases, and the junction held 12 bases outside the gene matches. The chain carries TRBV20-1 and TRBJ1-2; 7 positions agree with TRBD1. The sequenced sample was blood, either unsorted or a sorted T cell fraction (not recorded which). This TCR was recovered from a human donor who was either an allogeneic HSCT recipient or a stem cell or donor lymphocyte infusion donor (not recorded which). It is not recorded whose cells these are; they may come from a transplant donor. CDR3 nucleotides: TGCAGTGCTAGGGGGACAGCACCTTCCGTGAACTATGGCTACACCTTC. Protein product: CSARGTAPSVNYGYTF.